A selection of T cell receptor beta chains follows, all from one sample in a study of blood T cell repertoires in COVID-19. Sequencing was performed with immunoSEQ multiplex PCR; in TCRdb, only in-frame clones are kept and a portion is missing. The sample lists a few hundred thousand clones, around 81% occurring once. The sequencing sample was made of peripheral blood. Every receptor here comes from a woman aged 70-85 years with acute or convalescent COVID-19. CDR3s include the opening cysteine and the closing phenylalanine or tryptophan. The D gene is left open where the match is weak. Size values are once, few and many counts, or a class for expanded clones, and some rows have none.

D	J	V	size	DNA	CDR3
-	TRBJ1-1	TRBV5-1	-	TGCGCCAGCAGCTTGAGGACAGCGAACACTGAAGCTTTCTTT	CASSLRTANTEAFF
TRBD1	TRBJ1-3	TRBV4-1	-	TGCGCCAGCAGCCGAGACAGGGGCAAGGACTCTGGAAACACCATATATTTT	CASSRDRGKDSGNTIYF
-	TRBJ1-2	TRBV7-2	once	TGTGCCAGCAGCTTTTCCACGGGGTCCTATGGCTACACCTTC	CASSFSTGSYGYTF
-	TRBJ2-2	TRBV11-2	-	TGTGCCAGCAGCCTCAGAACTAAAACCGGGGAGCTGTTTTTT	CASSLRTKTGELFF
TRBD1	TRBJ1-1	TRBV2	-	TGTGCCAGCAGGTGGGGACAGGGAGTGAACACTGAAGCTTTCTTT	CASRWGQGVNTEAFF
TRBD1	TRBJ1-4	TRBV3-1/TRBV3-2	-	TGTGCCAGCAGCTCCCGTCCGGGACAGACGAATGAAAAACTGTTTTTT	CASSSRPGQTNEKLFF
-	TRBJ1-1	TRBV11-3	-	TGTGCCAGCAGCACAGTAAGGGGTACGGCTTTCTTT	CASSTVRGTAFF
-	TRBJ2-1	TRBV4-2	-	TGTGCCAGCAGCCAAGACGGTCATAGCTCCTACAATGAGCAGTTCTTC	CASSQDGHSSYNEQFF
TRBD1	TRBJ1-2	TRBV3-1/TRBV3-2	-	TGTGCCAGCAGCCAAGATCAGTCAGGGGGCTATGGCTACACCTTC	CASSQDQSGGYGYTF
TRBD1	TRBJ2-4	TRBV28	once	TGTGCCAGCAGGGCGGGACAGGGAACCAAAAACATTCAGTACTTC	CASRAGQGTKNIQYF
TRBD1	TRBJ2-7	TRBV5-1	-	TGCGCCAGCAGCTTGGGGTCAGGGGGTTTCTACGAGCAGTACTTC	CASSLGSGGFYEQYF
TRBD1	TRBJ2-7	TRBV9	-	TGTGCCAGCAAAGTCGGGCGTCCCGGCAGGGGGAGAACCTACGAGCAGTACTTC	CASKVGRPGRGRTYEQYF
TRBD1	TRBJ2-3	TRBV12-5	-	TGTGCTAGTGGTCCGGGACAGGGGATCACAGATACGCAGTATTTT	CASGPGQGITDTQYF
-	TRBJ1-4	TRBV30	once	TGTGCCTGGAGTTGGGCAGAGAATGAAAAACTGTTTTTT	CAWSWAENEKLFF
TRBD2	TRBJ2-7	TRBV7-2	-	TGTGCCAGCAGCTTAGTGGCTAGCGGGGTCTACGAGCAGTACTTC	CASSLVASGVYEQYF
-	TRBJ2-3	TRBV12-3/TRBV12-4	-	TGTGCCAGCAGTTCACAGAGCACAGATACGCAGTATTTT	CASSSQSTDTQYF
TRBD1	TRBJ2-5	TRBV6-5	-	TGTGCCAGCAGTTACTCGAGGGGGCGCGCGACCCAGTACTTC	CASSYSRGRATQYF
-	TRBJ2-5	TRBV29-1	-	TGCAGCGTCGAGCGGGCAGAACTAAAAGAGACCCAGTACTTC	CSVERAELKETQYF
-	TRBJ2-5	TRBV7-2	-	TGTGCCAGCACCCCCCGCCAGGGGGGAGAGACCCAGTACTTC	CASTPRQGGETQYF